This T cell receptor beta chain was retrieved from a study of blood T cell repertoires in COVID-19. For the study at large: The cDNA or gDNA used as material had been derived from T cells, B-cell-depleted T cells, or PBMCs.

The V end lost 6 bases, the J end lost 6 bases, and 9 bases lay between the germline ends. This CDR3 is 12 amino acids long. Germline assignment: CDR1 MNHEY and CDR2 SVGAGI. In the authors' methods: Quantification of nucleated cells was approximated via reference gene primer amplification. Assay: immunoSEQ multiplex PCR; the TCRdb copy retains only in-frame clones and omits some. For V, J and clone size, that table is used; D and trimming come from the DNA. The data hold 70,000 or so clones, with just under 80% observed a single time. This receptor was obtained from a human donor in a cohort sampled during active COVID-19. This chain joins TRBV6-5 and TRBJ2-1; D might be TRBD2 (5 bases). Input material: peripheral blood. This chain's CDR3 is CASRGSGNEQFF. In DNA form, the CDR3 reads TGTGCCAGCAGGGGCAGCGGCAATGAGCAGTTCTTC.